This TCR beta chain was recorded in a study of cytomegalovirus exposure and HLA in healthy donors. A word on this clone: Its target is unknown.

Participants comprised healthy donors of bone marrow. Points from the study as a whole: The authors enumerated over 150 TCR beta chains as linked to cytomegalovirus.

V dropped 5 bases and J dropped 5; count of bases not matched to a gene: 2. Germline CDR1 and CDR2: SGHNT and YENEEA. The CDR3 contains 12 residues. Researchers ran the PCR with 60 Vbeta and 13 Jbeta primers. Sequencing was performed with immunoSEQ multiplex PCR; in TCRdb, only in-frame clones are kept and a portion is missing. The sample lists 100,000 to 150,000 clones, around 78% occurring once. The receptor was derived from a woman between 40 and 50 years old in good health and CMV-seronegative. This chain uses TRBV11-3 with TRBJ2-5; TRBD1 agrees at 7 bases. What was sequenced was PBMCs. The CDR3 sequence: CASSRDSETQYF. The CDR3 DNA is TGTGCCAGCAGCCGGGACAGTGAGACCCAGTACTTC.